Here is one TCR beta chain with its context. Original data processing: Reference gene primers were amplified, and this amplification served to estimate nucleated cell counts. Produced via immunoSEQ multiplex PCR; TCRdb's table is partial and in-frame only. The V and J calls and clone size are taken from that table; D and trimming were inferred from the DNA. Here the sample spans about 310,000 clones, 80% to 90% being singletons. Participants came from fewer than 25 US areas, aged roughly 18 to 95 years. Donors were grouped by their self-reported clinical history. The sample comes from a study of blood T cell repertoires in COVID-19. Overall study context: Sample material is recorded as cDNA or gDNA derived from T cells, B-cell-depleted T cells, or PBMCs.

The CDR3 has 16 residues. In germline, CDR1 is SGHAT, CDR2 FQDESV (reference sequence). Trimming removed 4 bases from V and 3 bases from J, with 15 bases in between. The chain joins TRBV11-1 to TRBJ1-4; weak D call: TRBD1 (6 bases). The receptor was isolated from a woman between 18 and 29 years old who had recovered from COVID-19. The sample comprised PBMCs or T cells enriched from blood (not recorded which). The CDR3, as DNA: TGTGCCAGCAGCTCCATAATGGACAGTTCTAATGAAAAACTGTTTTTT. Its protein product is CASSSIMDSSNEKLFF. Using reference TRBV11-1 and TRBJ1-4 for the parts outside the CDR3, the full variable domain is EAEVAQSPRYKITEKSQAVAFWCDPISGHATLYWYRQILGQGPELLVQFQDESVVDDSQLPKDRFSAERLKGVDSTLKIQPAELGDSAMYLCASSSIMDSSNEKLFFGSGTQLSVL.